This T cell receptor beta chain is drawn from a study of blood T cell repertoires in COVID-19. Study summary: COVID-19 samples from acute and convalescent phases originated in the United States, Italy and Spain. The cDNA or gDNA used as material had been derived from T cells, B-cell-depleted T cells, or PBMCs.

Original handling: For nucleated cells, counts were estimated from reference gene primer amplification. Only in-frame clones appear in the TCRdb table, and some are missing; sequencing was by immunoSEQ multiplex PCR. Clone size and the V and J calls come from that table; the DNA yielded D and trimming. Of some 150,000 clones in the sample, 84% were seen once. Trimming removed 2 bases at V and 3 bases at J, with 7 bases between. CDR1 is MDHEN and CDR2 is SYDVKM in the germline V gene. This CDR3 is 13 amino acids long. The TCR originated in an older man with acute or convalescent COVID-19. V usage is TRBV28 and J usage is TRBJ1-2, with D possibly being TRBD1 (5 bases). Sample: peripheral blood. As DNA, the CDR3 is TGTGCCAGCAGTTTAGGCAGGGACTATGGCTACACCTTC. It is translated as CASSLGRDYGYTF.